This T cell receptor (beta chain) was sequenced in a study of cytomegalovirus exposure and HLA in healthy donors (dated by TCRdb to the late 2010s). About the full investigation: An earlier analysis of approximately 640 of the donors reported about 250 Gb of sequence data and some 120 million unique TCR beta sequences from roughly 180 million T cells. An earlier analysis of about 600 of the donors used high-throughput TCR beta sequencing to judge whether each TCR beta V gene segment behaved as functional or pseudogenic. An early release that covered 500 to 800 HLA-typed donors contained approximately 300 gigabases of sequencing data and 85 million to 100 million unique TCR sequences. HLA typing included class I and class II loci at four-digit resolution. Among roughly 400 genotyped donors of the cohort, an average of around 250,000 unique TCR beta nucleotide sequences was sequenced per donor, of which roughly 17% were non-productive. The number of donors typed differed by locus, with roughly 629-640 for A, B, C, DRB1 and DQB1, approximately 500 for DQA1, some 570 for DPA1, and some 440 for DPB1. Every discovery cohort repertoire had been produced on one sequencing platform. Alongside the repertoire data, information on donor age, sex, ethnicity and CMV serostatus was compiled. The study combined high-throughput TCR immunosequencing, statistical association of individual TCRs with disease status, and machine learning to predict cytomegalovirus infection status. The aim of the study was to test whether cataloging public T cell receptors could identify signatures of past pathogen exposure. The study used immunosequencing to profile the T cell repertoires of hundreds of subjects and linked those repertoires to cytomegalovirus serostatus. Of the approximately 400 genotyped donors, 81% fell in the genetic ancestry cluster associated with self-reported Caucasian donors. A later analysis re-analyzed previously published TCR beta repertoires from 660 or so donors and added high-resolution HLA genotyping to study TCR occurrence patterns. A handful of DR-DQ haplotypes were handled as single units for association and clustering because linkage in the cohort was strong. In addition to the first cohort of 650 to 750 subjects, a separate validation cohort of 120 different subjects was used. A later genetic analysis took genome-wide SNP genotypes for about 55% of the 666 donors and used that subset as a discovery cohort. The later analysis used no new phenotypic data to find candidate immune exposures, relying instead on TCR beta sequences and their occurrence across donors.

The cohort consisted of approximately 690 healthy bone marrow donors. Cohort members were all nominally healthy when sampled, although unrecorded immune exposures were likely present. The donor was CMV seronegative and belonged to the group of 352 seronegative cohort members. A peripheral blood sample was provided by each donor, and peripheral blood mononuclear cells were used for TCR beta sequencing. The Qiagen DNeasy Blood Extraction Kit was used to extract genomic DNA from the blood cell samples. Broad study findings and their caveats: According to a later analysis, TCR association rates differed among HLA loci, with DRB1 alleles showing the most associated TCRs and HLA-C alleles showing the fewest. Roughly uniform sequencing depth across donors was assumed in presence/absence analyses, although this assumption may not hold. In both the original and validation cohorts, the classifier was reported to diagnose cytomegalovirus status with high specificity and sensitivity. The authors suggested that the approach could potentially be extended to other disease states and immunological phenotypes. In a later analysis, some 18,000 TCR beta sequences were associated with specific HLA alleles at a false discovery rate of 0.05. Most TCR sequences were observed very rarely across donors, whereas some public TCRs were present in many individuals. A later genetic analysis reported fewer N-insertions in productive TCRs among donors in an Asian-associated ancestry cluster than the roughly 700-donor mean. Because HLA typing was unavailable for some donors at each locus, only the typed subset was used in association tests. For the cohort, immune exposure information was limited to CMV serostatus. In a later analysis, HLA-associated TCR beta chains were found to be more clonally expanded and to have lower generation probabilities than equally common non-associated chains. A cluster of highly shared sequence variants was judged likely to represent a technical artifact of the sequencing pipeline. A few of the identified cytomegalovirus-associated TCR beta chains were confirmed in vitro to be specific for cytomegalovirus antigens. Strong co-occurrence of HLA alleles, especially DR and DQ, made assigning TCR associations to individual alleles difficult. In a later analysis, several top co-occurrence clusters were reported to appear linked to parvovirus B19, influenza, CMV and Epstein-Barr virus. This cohort had only TCR beta chains sequenced, and the lack of alpha or paired-chain data limited which features could be detected. A further reported finding was that TCR beta sequences accurately predicted the HLA-A and HLA-B alleles for most subjects in the first cohort. Correlated functional status among segregating V segments might reflect linkage disequilibrium, but an unknown experimental factor could not be ruled out. Some IMGT-functional V segments, including TRBV6-2 and TRBV6-3, could not be distinguished by the 87-base-pair reads and were therefore excluded. A later analysis found that most CMV-associated TCR beta chains appeared HLA-restricted, with HLA associations seemingly driven largely by CMV exposure. An association between a missense DCLRE1C variant and V-gene and J-gene trimming of TCR beta chains was found in a later genetic analysis and replicated in an independent cohort. In an earlier analysis of some 500 of the donors, most TCR beta V segments were observed in productive rearrangements about 90% or about 30% of the time, broadly matching IMGT annotations. A total of 150 to 200 TCR beta chains were listed by the study as associated with cytomegalovirus. Because counts were too low, some 17 rarely observed V segments, including chromosome 9 orphons, were excluded from the earlier analysis of around 640 of the donors.

A note on this clone: Its specific antigen is unknown. Per-base quality was not reported, and no clone a single base away is much larger than it.

Libraries came from the immunoSEQ multiplex PCR assay. For the multiplex PCR, a mixture combining 60 forward primers for TCR Vbeta segments and 13 reverse primers for TCR Jbeta segments was used. The CDR3 region of rearranged TCR beta genes was amplified from genomic DNA with a multiplex PCR assay. Amplified TCR beta libraries were sequenced as 87-base-pair reads on the Illumina HiSeq System. Per the source publication's procedure: In a later analysis, tens of millions of unique TCR beta chains were counted across the 650 to 750 repertoires, and about 10 million of these chains were shared by at least two donors. Raw reads were error-corrected and collapsed into unique sequences with a nearest-neighbor algorithm that merged closely related sequences to remove PCR and sequencing errors. To assign V, D and J gene segments, CDR3 sequences were aligned to IMGT reference sequences. Each retained sequence needed at least a six-nucleotide match to both a V gene segment and a J gene segment. A rearrangement counted as productive if the CDR3 had no stop codons and remained in frame with V and J, and every other rearrangement counted as non-productive. CDR3 was defined according to IMGT convention as the region running from the second conserved V-encoded cysteine to the conserved J-encoded phenylalanine. Sequences without an unambiguous match to a single V gene segment were excluded from the earlier analysis of 450 to 650 of the donors. In an earlier analysis of several hundred of the donors, V segments were called functional above 56.7% productive rearrangements and were called segregating when the between-donor standard deviation exceeded 5%. A statistical classification framework was built to diagnose cytomegalovirus status from the catalog of TCR beta chain sequences. In a later analysis, V and J genes were assigned by comparing TCR nucleotide sequences against IMGT/GENE-DB human TR gene sequences. In a later analysis, CDR3 sequences and most-parsimonious VDJ recombination scenarios were assigned using the TCRdist pipeline. A later analysis defined each TCR beta chain by its CDR3 amino acid sequence plus V-gene family, and excluded reads lacking a unique V-gene family. As a way to deal with suspected cross-contamination and a sequencing artifact, a later analysis dropped roughly 600 nucleotide sequences that were highly shared and had low generation probability. In a later analysis, a clonal expansion index was calculated for each public chain from normalized within-repertoire ranks of inferred template counts. In a later analysis, generation probabilities were computed with a VDJ recombination model fitted to out-of-frame rearrangements, and the resulting probabilities were checked against IGoR. Hypergeometric tests were used in a later analysis to score TCR-TCR, TCR-HLA and TCR-CMV co-occurrence, with a repertoire-size bias correction applied to the TCR pairs. A later analysis estimated false discovery rates by permuting HLA or CMV assignments 20 times. In a later analysis, co-occurring TCRs were grouped with DBSCAN, and TCRdist sequence similarity was added when clustering was performed within HLA-allele-positive subsets. Co-occurrence clustering excluded repertoires with fewer than 30,000 or more than 120,000 public chains, plus five with anomalous nucleotide sharing. TCRdb limited this immuneACCESS table to in-frame rearrangements with V and J called. A share of clones is missing; checked studies link under half to unresolved V genes, and the rest is unexplained. Clonal size and the V and J genes are those of that table, whereas D and trimming came from the DNA. The table for this sample lists 150,000 or so clones; about 80% of them were counted only once. Approximately 1% of the sample is in the top ten clones.

Trimming costs V 3 bases and J 3 bases, and their ends lie 8 bases apart. The CDR3 contains 13 residues, cysteine and phenylalanine counted. The DNA shown is the 39-base CDR3, in frame from base 1. The germline V gene gives CDR1 as MDHEN and CDR2 as SYDVKM. Material: PBMCs. The V and J genes are TRBV28 and TRBJ1-2, with the D gene too uncertain to name. This TCR was recovered from a woman between 40 and 55 years old in good health and CMV-seronegative. The CDR3 region has the sequence CASSLWQDYGYTF. The nucleotide sequence is given as TGTGCCAGCAGTTTGTGGCAGGACTATGGCTACACCTTC.